This TCR beta chain is from a study of cytomegalovirus exposure and HLA in healthy donors. Study-wide results and caveats: Some TCR beta chains (roughly 150 of them) were listed as cytomegalovirus-associated.

This clone turned up a few times. The target antigen is unknown. Amplification used 60 Vbeta primers and 13 Jbeta primers. Profiled with immunoSEQ multiplex PCR; TCRdb holds only in-frame clones, not every one. Of over 100,000 clones listed, 50% to 75% are singletons. V was pared by 6 bases and J by 8 bases, with 14 bases between. The germline CDR1 and CDR2 sequences are SGHDT and YYEEEE. This CDR3 is 12 amino acids long. This chain uses TRBV5-6 with TRBJ1-2; D may be TRBD1 (5 bases). The sample consisted of PBMCs. The receptor was derived from a woman aged 40 to 50 in good health and CMV-seropositive. CDR3 DNA sequence: TGTGCCAGCATGGTGTTAGGGGTCGGCTACACCTTC. This sequence encodes CASMVLGVGYTF. The whole variable domain, remainder taken from reference TRBV5-6 and TRBJ1-2, is DAGVTQSPTHLIKTRGQQVTLRCSPKSGHDTVSWYQQALGQGPQFIFQYYEEEERQRGNFPDRFSGHQFPNYSSELNVNALLLGDSALYLCASMVLGVGYTFGSGTRLTVV.